A single sample is the source of the 6 T cell receptor beta chains below, sequenced in a study. Treg sorting used a CD4+CD25+CD127-/low gate. MiXCR, run by TCRdb on the 5' RACE reads, gives a single entry per CDR3 protein. The sample has roughly 45,000 distinct CDR3 sequences, roughly a fifth seen once. The sample comprised Tregs sorted from a lymph node. These receptor sequences come from a female donor with breast cancer.

This clonotype was detected only a few times. V usage is TRBV7-6 and J usage is TRBJ2-7, with 12 bases aligning to TRBD2. The germline V gene encodes CDR1 SGHVS and CDR2 FNYEAQ. The trim removed 3 bases at V and 0 bases at J, leaving 3 bases unmatched. The CDR3 is made up of 16 amino acids. The CDR3 region is CASSFTSGRSSYEQYF. CDR3 nucleotide sequence: TGTGCCAGCAGCTTTACTAGCGGGAGGAGCTCCTACGAGCAGTACTTC.

Concerning this clonotype itself: One junction end does not reproduce the germline sequence, and a read error may be involved. This rearrangement joins TRBV5-1 to TRBJ2-7; 9 positions match TRBD1. The germline V gene has CDR1 SGHRS and CDR2 YFSETQ. This CDR3 contains 14 residues. This chain's CDR3 is CASSLQGASYEPYF. CDR3 bases: TGCGCCAGTTCCCTACAGGGGGCTTCCTACGAGCCGTACTTC.

Notes on this clonotype: It may be a read error: a sequence one base away is much more abundant. The conserved phenylalanine or tryptophan is not found at the CDR3 terminus, so this likely reflects a read error. The chain employs TRBV5-5 and TRBJ1-1; D gene uncertain. The germline CDR1 and CDR2 sequences are SGHKS and YYEKEE (reference sequence). The CDR3 loop spans 13 amino acids. Trimming stripped 6 bases from V and 7 bases from J, with 16 bases between. The CDR3 sequence is CASTLDGWSEAFL. The CDR3 DNA reads TGTGCCAGCACCCTGGACGGTTGGAGTGAAGCTTTCCTT.

V gene TRBV6-6 combines with J gene TRBJ1-5; 9 bases fit TRBD1. CDR1 and CDR2 from the germline V gene are MNHNY and SVGAGI (reference sequence). There are 14 residues in the CDR3. Trimming cost V 2 bases and J 5 bases; bases outside gene matches: 1. The CDR3 DNA follows: TGTGCCAGCAGTTACGACAGGGGGGATCAGCCCCAGCATTTT. Translated: CASSYDRGDQPQHF.

The gene calls are TRBV12-3 or TRBV12-4 and TRBJ1-4; possibly TRBD1 for D (5 bases). V lost 4 bases and J lost 4, with 19 bases in between. The CDR3 has 17 residues. The CDR3 DNA sequence: TGTGCCAGCAGTTCCCAGGTGGGGGGTCCGATTAATGAAAAACTGTTTTTT. Encoded protein: CASSSQVGGPINEKLFF.

V gene TRBV9 combines with J gene TRBJ1-1, with a weak D call TRBD1 (5 bases). CDR1 is SGDLS and CDR2 is YYNGEE in the germline V gene. The CDR3 is made up of 12 amino acids. V was cut by 0 bases and J by 11 bases, with 11 bases left in between. Written as DNA, the CDR3 is TGTGCCAGCAGCGTAGTGGGGGGTCCGGCTTTCTTT. Translated: CASSVVGGPAFF.